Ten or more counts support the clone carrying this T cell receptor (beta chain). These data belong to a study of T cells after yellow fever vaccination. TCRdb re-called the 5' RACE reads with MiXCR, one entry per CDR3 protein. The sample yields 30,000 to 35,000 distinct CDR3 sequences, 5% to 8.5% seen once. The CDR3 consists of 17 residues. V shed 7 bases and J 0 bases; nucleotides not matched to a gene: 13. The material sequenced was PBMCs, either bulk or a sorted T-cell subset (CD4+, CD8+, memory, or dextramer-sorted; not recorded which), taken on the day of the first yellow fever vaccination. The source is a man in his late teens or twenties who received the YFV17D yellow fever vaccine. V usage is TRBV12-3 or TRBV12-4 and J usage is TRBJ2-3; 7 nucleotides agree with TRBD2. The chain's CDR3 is CASTLTKGGGSTDTQYF. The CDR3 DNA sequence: TGTGCCAGCACCCTCACCAAGGGCGGGGGAAGCACAGATACGCAGTATTTT.